Below, 23 T cell receptor beta chains from the same sample are listed, as sequenced in a study of molecular identifiers for immune sequencing clone quantification. TCRdb itself ran the PCR reads through MiXCR, one entry per CDR3 protein. The table lists roughly 100,000 distinct CDR3 sequences, 35% of them singletons. The sequenced material came from naive CD8+ T cells from blood, with Jurkat cell RNA spiked in. Subset described: FACS-sorted CD8+CD4-CCR7+CD45RA+ naive T cells. Source of these receptors: a human donor in good health. Some libraries in this study had Jurkat cell RNA spiked in.

V usage is TRBV19 and J usage is TRBJ1-5; D not certain. Germline CDR1 and CDR2: LNHDA and SQIVND (reference sequence). Trimming took 10 bases from V and 9 from J, leaving 19 bases between them. The CDR3 has 13 residues. The CDR3 spells CATGLGLIWPQHF. The CDR3, as DNA: TGTGCCACCGGATTAGGCCTGATTTGGCCCCAGCATTTT.

Regarding this clonotype: A read error is possible here, since a much larger clone lies one base away. This sequence joins TRBV12-3 or TRBV12-4 and TRBJ1-5; 7 bases fit TRBD1. CDR3 size: 14 residues. CDR3 region: CVSSSDRENQPQHF. The CDR3 DNA reads TGTGTCAGCAGCTCCGACAGGGAGAATCAGCCCCAGCATTTT.

On this clonotype itself: The final CDR3 position lacks the conserved phenylalanine or tryptophan, pointing to a likely read error. The DNA is left out, because the CDR3 cannot be placed on it with certainty; the CDR3 is given as TCRdb lists it. The V gene is TRBV6-2 or TRBV6-3, the J gene TRBJ2-2; the tabulated D call, TRBD2, remains unverified against the DNA. The CDR3 spans 15 amino acids, including both terminal residues. CDR1 is MNHEY, CDR2 SVGEGT, per germline. The CDR3 loop reads CASSWVGGDTGELLI.

Comments on this clonotype: A much more abundant neighbour one base away suggests this may be a read error. This sequence joins TRBV7-9 and TRBJ2-2, with D tentatively TRBD1 (6 bases). The CDR3 loop spans 16 amino acids. Germline CDR1 reads SEHNR; CDR2 reads FQNEAQ (reference sequence). The CDR3 DNA is TGTGCCAGCAGCTCCCGGGACACGTACCCGTCCGGGGAGCTGTTATTT. Encoded protein: CASSSRDTYPSGELLF.

V usage is TRBV7-6 and J usage is TRBJ2-7; D gene ambiguous. The CDR3 covers 14 residues. Germline V gene data show CDR1 as SGHVS and CDR2 as FNYEAQ. V was trimmed by 3 bases and J by 0 bases, leaving 9 bases between them. CDR3 loop: CASSLTAGSYEQYF. CDR3 coding DNA: TGTGCCAGCAGCTTGACGGCAGGCTCCTACGAGCAGTACTTC.

This chain joins TRBV6-5 and TRBJ2-7; 12 positions agree with TRBD1. Germline CDR1 reads MNHEY; CDR2 reads SVGAGI. The CDR3 spans 14 residues. Trimming took 6 bases from V and 4 from J; bases not matched to a gene: 4. CDR3 amino acids: CASRPGQGAYEQYF. In DNA form, the CDR3 reads TGTGCCAGCAGGCCGGGACAGGGGGCGTACGAGCAGTACTTC.

This clonotype was counted at least ten times. The chain couples TRBV6-5 to TRBJ2-5; 9 bases align to TRBD1. Germline CDR1 MNHEY, CDR2 SVGAGI. The trim removed 0 bases at V and 0 bases at J, leaving 5 bases unmatched. There are 17 residues in the CDR3. The DNA of the CDR3 is TGTGCCAGCAGTTACTCGACTGGACAGGGGTACCAAGAGACCCAGTACTTC. The encoded protein is CASSYSTGQGYQETQYF.

For this clonotype: A read error may account for a junction end that differs from germline. V and J are TRBV19 and TRBJ2-7; TRBD2 matches at 10 bases. The CDR3 covers 15 residues. The germline gives CDR1 LNHDA, CDR2 SQIVND (reference sequence). The CDR3, as DNA: TGTGCCAGTAGTGTGGAGCGGGGGGGCCCCTACGAGCCGTACTTC. Its protein is CASSVERGGPYEPYF.

With regard to this clonotype: The junction does not match germline at one end; this may be a read error. The chain couples TRBV4-3 to TRBJ2-2; 9 positions match TRBD1. Germline V gene sequence: CDR1 LGHNA, CDR2 YSLEER. The CDR3 is 15 amino acids. DNA of the CDR3: TGCGCCAGCAGCCCCGGGACAGGGAGTCCCGGGGAGCTGATTTTT. Translation: CASSPGTGSPGELIF.

This clonotype was observed many times. V is TRBV20-1 and J is TRBJ1-5; D is unresolved. V was clipped by 3 bases and J by 2 bases, with 14 bases between them. The CDR3 has 15 residues. Germline CDR1 is DFQATT and CDR2 is SNEGSKA (reference sequence). CDR3 in amino acids: CSARLDHRGNQPQHF. CDR3 nucleotides: TGCAGTGCTAGGTTAGACCATCGGGGCAATCAGCCCCAGCATTTT.

This clonotype was seen only once. The V gene is TRBV28, the J gene TRBJ2-1; 8 bases align to TRBD2. The CDR3 totals 17 residues. Germline CDR1 is MDHEN and CDR2 is SYDVKM. The junction had 13 bases not matched to a gene; V was cut back by 5 bases and J by 4 bases. In DNA form, the CDR3 reads TGTGCCAGCAGTATGAGGGTTTTGGCGGGAGGTTACAATGAGCAGTTCTTC. Protein product: CASSMRVLAGGYNEQFF.

The genes are TRBV7-2 and TRBJ2-3, with D perhaps matching TRBD1 or TRBD2 (7 bases each). This CDR3 has 19 amino acids. V lost 4 bases and J 6 bases, leaving 29 bases between the germline ends. Germline V gene sequence: CDR1 SGHTA, CDR2 FQGNSA. As DNA, the CDR3 is TGTGCCAGCAGCTCGCGGGGGAGGGGGCAAAAGCCATGGGCTGATACGCAGTATTTT. This encodes CASSSRGRGQKPWADTQYF.

With respect to this clonotype: Possible read error: a much larger clone is one base away. The V call is TRBV4-3, the J call TRBJ1-1; a weak D match, TRBD1 (6 bases). Germline V gives CDR1 LGHNA, CDR2 YSLEER. V dropped 0 bases and J dropped 3 bases, with 14 bases sitting between them. The CDR3 totals 16 residues. The CDR3 spells CASSQDRLQGYTEAFF. DNA for the CDR3: TGCGCCAGCAGCCAAGATCGGTTGCAGGGGTACACTGAAGCTTTCTTT.

This clonotype was seen once. The V call is TRBV7-9, the J call TRBJ2-5, with TRBD2 matching 9 bases. Germline V lookup: CDR1 SEHNR, CDR2 FQNEAQ (reference sequence). The CDR3 runs to 14 residues. J gave up 5 bases and V 5 bases, and 6 bases lay outside the gene matches. The DNA of the CDR3 is TGTGCCAGCAGCATTAGCGGGAGTGGCGAGACCCAGTACTTC. Encoded protein: CASSISGSGETQYF.

With respect to this clonotype: A much larger clone is a single base away; this may be a read error. The rearrangement joins TRBV28 to TRBJ1-1; D unresolved. CDR3 length: 17 residues. Per the germline V gene, CDR1 is MDHEN and CDR2 is SYDVKM. The germline V and J ends were trimmed by 3 bases and 0 bases, with 17 bases remaining between them. The CDR3 DNA follows: TGTGCCAGCAGTTTCCCCACAAAGTCGACTATGAACACTGAAGCTTTCTTT. Protein product: CASSFPTKSTMNTEAFF.

The V gene is TRBV27, the J gene TRBJ2-7; TRBD2 matches 8 bases. Germline V gene data show CDR1 as MNHEY and CDR2 as SMNVEV (reference sequence). This CDR3 has 14 residues. Trimming took 3 bases from V and 2 from J; bases not matched to a gene: 3. The CDR3 loop is CASSFAGGPYEQYF. For the CDR3, the DNA is TGTGCCAGCAGTTTTGCGGGAGGCCCCTACGAGCAGTACTTC.

The rearrangement uses TRBV5-1 and TRBJ2-3, with 12 bases identical to TRBD2. CDR1 SGHRS and CDR2 YFSETQ come from the germline V gene. The CDR3 covers 18 residues. The ends lost 4 bases at V and 2 bases at J; junction bases unmatched: 11. The CDR3 sequence is CASSGRLAGELDTDTQYF. CDR3 DNA sequence: TGCGCCAGCAGCGGCAGACTAGCGGGAGAGTTGGACACAGATACGCAGTATTTT.

In its sample, this clonotype was seen a few times. The chain uses TRBV19 and TRBJ1-1; D is undetermined. Per germline, CDR1 LNHDA and CDR2 SQIVND (reference sequence). Trimming shortened V by 7 bases and J by 7 bases, and 10 bases separated the two germline ends. The CDR3 consists of 11 residues. The CDR3 nucleotides read TGTGCCAGTACCTTAGGGATTGAAGCTTTCTTT. Its protein is CASTLGIEAFF.

The rearrangement joins TRBV6-5 to TRBJ2-2, with 9 bases identical to TRBD2. V shed 6 bases, J shed 5 bases, and the junction held 19 bases outside the gene matches. The CDR3 totals 19 residues. Germline CDR1 MNHEY, CDR2 SVGAGI. The DNA for the CDR3 is TGTGCCAGCAGCCTGAATGTGGGGCTAGCGGGGACTTTGACCGGGGAGCTGTTTTTT. This codes for CASSLNVGLAGTLTGELFF.

J is TRBJ2-3 and V is TRBV12-3 or TRBV12-4; D possibly matches TRBD1 or TRBD2 (6 bases each). This CDR3 is 17 amino acids long. Trimming stripped 4 bases from V and 4 bases from J, with 21 bases between. CDR3: CASSSARGRGFADTQYF. The CDR3 bases are TGTGCCAGCAGTTCGGCTCGGGGGCGAGGATTCGCAGATACGCAGTATTTT.

Points on this clonotype: Given a much more abundant clone one base away, this may be a read error. V and J are TRBV6-5 and TRBJ1-5; D ambiguous. The CDR3 covers 13 residues. The germline V gene encodes CDR1 MNHEY and CDR2 SVGAGI. Trimming shortened V by 4 bases and J by 9 bases, and 13 bases separated the two germline ends. The CDR3 protein is CASSSDGTLPQHF. The DNA for the CDR3 is TGTGCCAGCAGTTCAGACGGTACTCTGCCCCAGCATTTT.

The chain combines TRBV6-2 or TRBV6-3 with TRBJ2-7; D remains ambiguous. Near its end, the DNA agrees better with TRBJ2-1, so the J call may be wrong. The CDR3 contains 13 residues. Germline CDR1 is MNHEY and CDR2 is SVGEGT. The CDR3 nucleotides read TGTGCCAGCACCGATGGGTACCCCTACGAGCAGTTCTTC. This encodes CASTDGYPYEQFF.

This clonotype has more than one count but fewer than ten. The chain is built from TRBV6-2 or TRBV6-3 and TRBJ2-1; D might be TRBD1 (6 bases). Germline loops: CDR1 MNHEY, CDR2 SVGEGT. The germline V and J ends were trimmed by 0 bases and 7 bases, with 19 bases remaining between them. The CDR3 is 17 amino acids. CDR3 loop: CASSYSVVIGQWNEQFF. CDR3 nucleotide sequence: TGTGCCAGCAGTTACTCCGTTGTAATAGGACAGTGGAATGAGCAGTTCTTC.